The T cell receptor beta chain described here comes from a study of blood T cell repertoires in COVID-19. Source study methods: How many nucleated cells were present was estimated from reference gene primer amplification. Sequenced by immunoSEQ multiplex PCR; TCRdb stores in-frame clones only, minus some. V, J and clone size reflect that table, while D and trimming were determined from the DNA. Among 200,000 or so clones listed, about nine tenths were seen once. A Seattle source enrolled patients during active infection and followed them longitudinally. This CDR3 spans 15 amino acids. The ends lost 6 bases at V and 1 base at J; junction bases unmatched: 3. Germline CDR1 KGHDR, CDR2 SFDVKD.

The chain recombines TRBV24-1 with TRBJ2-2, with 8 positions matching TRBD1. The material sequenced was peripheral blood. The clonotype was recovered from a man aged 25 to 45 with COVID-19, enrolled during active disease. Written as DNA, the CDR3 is TGTGCCACCAGTACAGGGGGAAGGAACACCGGGGAGCTGTTTTTT. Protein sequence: CATSTGGRNTGELFF.